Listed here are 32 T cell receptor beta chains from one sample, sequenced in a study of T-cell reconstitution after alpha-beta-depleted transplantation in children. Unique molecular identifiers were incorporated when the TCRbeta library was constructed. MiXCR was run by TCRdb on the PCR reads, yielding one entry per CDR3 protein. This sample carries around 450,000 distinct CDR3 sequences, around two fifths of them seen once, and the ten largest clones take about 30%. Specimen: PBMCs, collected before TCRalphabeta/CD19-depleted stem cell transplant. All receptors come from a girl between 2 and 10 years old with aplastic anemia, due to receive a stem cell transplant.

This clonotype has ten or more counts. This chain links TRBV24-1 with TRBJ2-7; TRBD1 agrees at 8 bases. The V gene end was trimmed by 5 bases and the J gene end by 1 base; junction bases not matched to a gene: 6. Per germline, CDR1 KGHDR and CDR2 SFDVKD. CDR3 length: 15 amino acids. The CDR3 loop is CATSVGTGGSYEQYF. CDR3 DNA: TGTGCCACCAGTGTGGGCACAGGGGGATCCTACGAGCAGTACTTC.

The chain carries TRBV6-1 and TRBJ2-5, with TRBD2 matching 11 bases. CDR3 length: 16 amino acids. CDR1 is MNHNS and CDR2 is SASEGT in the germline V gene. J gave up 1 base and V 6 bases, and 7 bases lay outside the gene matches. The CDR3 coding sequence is TGTGCCAGCAGGAGGGTTGGGACTAGCGGCCAAGAGACCCAGTACTTC. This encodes CASRRVGTSGQETQYF.

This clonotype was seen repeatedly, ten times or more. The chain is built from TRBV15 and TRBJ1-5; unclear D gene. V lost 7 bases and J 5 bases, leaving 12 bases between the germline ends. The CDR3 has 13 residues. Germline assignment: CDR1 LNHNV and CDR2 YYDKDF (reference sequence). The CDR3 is CATNEGNHQPQHF. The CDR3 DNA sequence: TGTGCCACCAACGAAGGGAATCATCAGCCCCAGCATTTT.

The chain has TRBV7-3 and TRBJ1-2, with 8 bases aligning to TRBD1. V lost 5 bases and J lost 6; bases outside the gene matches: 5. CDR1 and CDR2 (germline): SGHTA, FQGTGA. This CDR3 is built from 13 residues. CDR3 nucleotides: TGTGCCAGCAGCCTGGACAGGGAACATGGCTACACCTTC. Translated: CASSLDREHGYTF.

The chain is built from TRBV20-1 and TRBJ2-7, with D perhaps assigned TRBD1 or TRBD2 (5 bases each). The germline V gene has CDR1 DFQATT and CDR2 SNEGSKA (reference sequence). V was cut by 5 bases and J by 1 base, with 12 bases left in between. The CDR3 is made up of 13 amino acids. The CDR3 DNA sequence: TGCAGTGCTTCCCCGGGGCGATCCTACGAGCAGTACTTC. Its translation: CSASPGRSYEQYF.

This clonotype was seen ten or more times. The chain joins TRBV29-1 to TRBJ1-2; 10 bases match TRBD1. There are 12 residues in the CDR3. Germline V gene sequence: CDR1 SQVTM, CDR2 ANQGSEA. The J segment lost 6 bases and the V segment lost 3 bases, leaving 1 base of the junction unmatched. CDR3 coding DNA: TGCAGCGTTGAGGGGACAGGGGATGGCTACACCTTC. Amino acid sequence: CSVEGTGDGYTF.

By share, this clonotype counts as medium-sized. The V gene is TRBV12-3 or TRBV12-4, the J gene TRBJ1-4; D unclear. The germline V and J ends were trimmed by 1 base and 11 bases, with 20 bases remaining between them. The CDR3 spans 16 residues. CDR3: CASSLDSVGSGGKLFF. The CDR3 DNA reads TGTGCCAGCAGTTTAGATTCGGTCGGGTCAGGAGGGAAACTGTTTTTT.

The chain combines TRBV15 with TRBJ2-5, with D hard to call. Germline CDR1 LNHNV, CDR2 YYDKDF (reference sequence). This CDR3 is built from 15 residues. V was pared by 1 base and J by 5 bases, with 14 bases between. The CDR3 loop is CATSRASFVLETQYF. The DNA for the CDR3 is TGTGCCACCAGCAGAGCATCTTTTGTCTTGGAGACCCAGTACTTC.

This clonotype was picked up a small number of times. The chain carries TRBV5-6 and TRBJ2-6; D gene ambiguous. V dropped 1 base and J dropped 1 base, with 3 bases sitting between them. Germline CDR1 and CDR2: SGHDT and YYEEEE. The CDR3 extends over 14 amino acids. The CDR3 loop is CASSLPSGANVLTF. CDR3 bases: TGTGCCAGCAGCTTGCCTTCTGGGGCCAACGTCCTGACTTTC.

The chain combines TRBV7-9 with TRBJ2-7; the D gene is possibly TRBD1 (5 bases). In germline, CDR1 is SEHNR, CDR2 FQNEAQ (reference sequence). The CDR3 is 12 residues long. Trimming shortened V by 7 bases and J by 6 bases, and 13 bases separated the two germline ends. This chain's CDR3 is CASNPGQCEQYF. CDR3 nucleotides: TGTGCCAGCAACCCAGGGCAGTGCGAGCAGTACTTC. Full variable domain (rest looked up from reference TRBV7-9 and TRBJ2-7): DTGVSQNPRHKITKRGQNVTFRCDPISEHNRLYWYRQTLGQGPEFLTYFQNEAQLEKSRLLSDRFSAERPKGSFSTLEIQRTEQGDSAMYLCASNPGQCEQYFGPGTRLTVT.

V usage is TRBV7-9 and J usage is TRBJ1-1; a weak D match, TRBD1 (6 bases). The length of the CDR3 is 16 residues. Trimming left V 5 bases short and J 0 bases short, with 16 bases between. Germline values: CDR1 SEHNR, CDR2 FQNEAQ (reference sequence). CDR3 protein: CASSPPTGTMNTEAFF. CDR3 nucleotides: TGTGCCAGCAGCCCTCCGACAGGAACCATGAACACTGAAGCTTTCTTT.

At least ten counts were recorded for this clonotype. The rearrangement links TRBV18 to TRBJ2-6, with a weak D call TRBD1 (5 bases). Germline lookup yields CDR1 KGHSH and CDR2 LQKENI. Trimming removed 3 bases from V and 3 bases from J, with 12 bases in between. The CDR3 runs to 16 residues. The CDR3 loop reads CASSPSMGRGANVLTF. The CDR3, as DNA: TGTGCCAGCTCACCTTCAATGGGGCGTGGGGCCAACGTCCTGACTTTC.

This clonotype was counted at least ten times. The CDR3 sequence is CSAGKRLISNQPQHF. CDR3 DNA: TGCAGTGCTGGGAAGCGGCTGATTAGCAATCAGCCCCAGCATTTT. This sequence joins TRBV20-1 and TRBJ1-5; D gene uncertain. V was pared by 5 bases and J by 0 bases, with 14 bases between. The CDR3 consists of 15 residues. Germline CDR1 is DFQATT and CDR2 is SNEGSKA (reference sequence).

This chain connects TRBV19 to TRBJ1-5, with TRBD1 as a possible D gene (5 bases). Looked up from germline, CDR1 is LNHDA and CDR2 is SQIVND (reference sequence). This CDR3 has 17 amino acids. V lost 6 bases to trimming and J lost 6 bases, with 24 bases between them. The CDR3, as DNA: TGTGCCAGTAGCCCCACCTCACGGGGGGGACCCGGTCAGCCCCAGCATTTT. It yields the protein CASSPTSRGGPGQPQHF. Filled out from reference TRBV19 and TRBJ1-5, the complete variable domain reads DGGITQSPKYLFRKEGQNVTLSCEQNLNHDAMYWYRQDPGQGLRLIYYSQIVNDFQKGDIAEGYSVSREKKESFPLTVTSAQKNPTAFYLCASSPTSRGGPGQPQHFGDGTRLSIL.

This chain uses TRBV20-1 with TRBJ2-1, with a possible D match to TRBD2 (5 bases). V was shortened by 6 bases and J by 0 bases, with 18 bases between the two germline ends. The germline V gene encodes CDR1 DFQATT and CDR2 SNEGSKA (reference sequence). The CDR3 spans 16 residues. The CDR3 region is CSAGVLGGSSYNEQFF. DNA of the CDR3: TGCAGTGCCGGGGTTTTAGGTGGGAGCTCCTACAATGAGCAGTTCTTC.

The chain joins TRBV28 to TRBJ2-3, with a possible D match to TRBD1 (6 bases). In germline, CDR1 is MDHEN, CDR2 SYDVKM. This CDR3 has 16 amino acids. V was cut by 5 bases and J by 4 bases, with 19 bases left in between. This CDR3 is CASSRRFVGAADTQYF. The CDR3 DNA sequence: TGTGCCAGCAGTAGGCGATTTGTGGGGGCCGCAGATACGCAGTATTTT.

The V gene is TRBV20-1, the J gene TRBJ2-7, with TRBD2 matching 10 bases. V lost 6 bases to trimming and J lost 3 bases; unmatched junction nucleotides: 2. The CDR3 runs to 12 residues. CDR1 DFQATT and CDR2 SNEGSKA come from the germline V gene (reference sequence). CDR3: CSAGTSVYEQYF. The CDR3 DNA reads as TGCAGTGCAGGGACTAGCGTCTACGAGCAGTACTTC.

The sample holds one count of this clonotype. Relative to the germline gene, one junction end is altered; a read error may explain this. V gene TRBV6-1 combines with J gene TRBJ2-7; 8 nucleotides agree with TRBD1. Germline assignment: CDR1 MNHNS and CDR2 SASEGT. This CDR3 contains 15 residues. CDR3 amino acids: CASRDRSGFLYGQYF. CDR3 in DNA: TGTGCCAGCCGGGACAGGAGCGGCTTTCTTTACGGGCAGTACTTC.

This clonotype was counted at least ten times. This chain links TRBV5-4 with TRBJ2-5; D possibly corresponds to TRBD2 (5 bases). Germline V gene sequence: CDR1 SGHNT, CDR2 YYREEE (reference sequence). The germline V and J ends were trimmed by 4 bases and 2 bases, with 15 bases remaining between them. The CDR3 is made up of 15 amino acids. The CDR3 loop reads CASSLLKGGQETQYF. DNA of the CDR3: TGTGCCAGCAGCCTTCTCAAGGGCGGGCAAGAGACCCAGTACTTC.

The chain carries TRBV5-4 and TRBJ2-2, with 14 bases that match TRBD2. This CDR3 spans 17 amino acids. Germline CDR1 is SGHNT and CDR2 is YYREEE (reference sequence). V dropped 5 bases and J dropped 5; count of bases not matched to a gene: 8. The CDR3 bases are TGTGCCAGCAGGACGGGACTAGCGGGAGACGGGACCGGGGAGCTGTTTTTT. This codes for CASRTGLAGDGTGELFF. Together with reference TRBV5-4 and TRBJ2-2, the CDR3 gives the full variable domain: ETGVTQSPTHLIKTRGQQVTLRCSSQSGHNTVSWYQQALGQGPQFIFQYYREEENGRGNFPPRFSGLQFPNYSSELNVNALELDDSALYLCASRTGLAGDGTGELFFGEGSRLTVL.

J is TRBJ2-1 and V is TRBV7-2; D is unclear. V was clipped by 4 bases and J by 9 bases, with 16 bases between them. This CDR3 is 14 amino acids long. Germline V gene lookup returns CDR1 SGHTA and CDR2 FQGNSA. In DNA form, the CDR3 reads TGTGCCAGCAGCTCCCTGGATATCCTTAGTGAGCAGTTCTTC. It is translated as CASSSLDILSEQFF. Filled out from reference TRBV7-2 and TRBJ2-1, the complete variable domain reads GAGVSQSPSNKVTEKGKDVELRCDPISGHTALYWYRQSLGQGLEFLIYFQGNSAPDKSGLPSDRFSAERTGGSVSTLTIQRTQQEDSAVYLCASSSLDILSEQFFGPGTRLTVL.

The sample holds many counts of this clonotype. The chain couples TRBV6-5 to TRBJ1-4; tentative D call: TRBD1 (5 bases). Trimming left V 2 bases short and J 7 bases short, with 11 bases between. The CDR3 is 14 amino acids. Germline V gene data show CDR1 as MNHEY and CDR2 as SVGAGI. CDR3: CASSYDARGEKLFF. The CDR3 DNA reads TGTGCCAGCAGTTACGATGCAAGGGGTGAAAAACTGTTTTTT.

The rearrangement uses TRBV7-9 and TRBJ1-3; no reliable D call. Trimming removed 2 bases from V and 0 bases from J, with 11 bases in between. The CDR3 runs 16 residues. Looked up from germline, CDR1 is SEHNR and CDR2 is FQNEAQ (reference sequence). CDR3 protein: CASSLHGQTSGNTIYF. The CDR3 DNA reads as TGTGCCAGCAGCTTACATGGGCAGACCTCTGGAAACACCATATATTTT.

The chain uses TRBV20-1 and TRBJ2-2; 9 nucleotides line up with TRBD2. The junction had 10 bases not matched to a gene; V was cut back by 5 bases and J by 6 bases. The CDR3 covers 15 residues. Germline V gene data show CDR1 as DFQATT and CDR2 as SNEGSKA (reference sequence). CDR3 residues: CSAVQAGGGAGELFF. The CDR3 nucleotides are TGCAGTGCTGTACAGGCCGGCGGGGGGGCCGGGGAGCTGTTTTTT.

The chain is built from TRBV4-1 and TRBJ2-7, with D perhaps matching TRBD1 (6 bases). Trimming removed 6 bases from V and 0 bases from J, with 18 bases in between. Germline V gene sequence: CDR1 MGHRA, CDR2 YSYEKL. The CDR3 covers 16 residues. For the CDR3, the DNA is TGCGCCAGCAGTCCCCTGCCTGACAGGATCTCCTACGAGCAGTACTTC. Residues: CASSPLPDRISYEQYF.

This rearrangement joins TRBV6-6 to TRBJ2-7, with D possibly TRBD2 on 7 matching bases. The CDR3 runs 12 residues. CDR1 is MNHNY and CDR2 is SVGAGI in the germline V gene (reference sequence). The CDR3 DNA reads TGTCCTACGCGGGGGCCGGAATACGAGCAGTACTTC. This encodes CPTRGPEYEQYF.

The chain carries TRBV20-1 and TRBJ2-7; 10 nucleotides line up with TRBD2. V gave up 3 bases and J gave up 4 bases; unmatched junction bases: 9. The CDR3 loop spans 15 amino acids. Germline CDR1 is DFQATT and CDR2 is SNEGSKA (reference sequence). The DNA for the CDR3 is TGCAGTGCTAGCCCGACTAGCGGGTCTCATTACGAGCAGTACTTC. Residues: CSASPTSGSHYEQYF.

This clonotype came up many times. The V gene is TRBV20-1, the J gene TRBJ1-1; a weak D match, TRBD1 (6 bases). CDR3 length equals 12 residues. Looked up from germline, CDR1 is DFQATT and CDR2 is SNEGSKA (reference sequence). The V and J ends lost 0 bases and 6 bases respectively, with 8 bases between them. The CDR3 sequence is CSAREGAAEAFF. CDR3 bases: TGCAGTGCTAGAGAGGGGGCGGCTGAAGCTTTCTTT.

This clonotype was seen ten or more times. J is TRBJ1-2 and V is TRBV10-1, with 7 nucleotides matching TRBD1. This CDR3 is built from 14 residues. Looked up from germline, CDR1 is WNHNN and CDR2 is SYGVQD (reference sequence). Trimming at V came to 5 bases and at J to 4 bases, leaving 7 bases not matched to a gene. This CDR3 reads CASSTRQGPYGYTF. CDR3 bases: TGCGCCAGCAGTACCCGACAGGGACCCTATGGCTACACCTTC.

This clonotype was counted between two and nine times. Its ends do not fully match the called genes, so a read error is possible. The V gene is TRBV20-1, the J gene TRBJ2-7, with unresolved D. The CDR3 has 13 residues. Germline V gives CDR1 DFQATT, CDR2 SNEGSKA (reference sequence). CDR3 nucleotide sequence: TGCATTGCTAGATCTCTAAAATCCTACGAGCAGTACTTC. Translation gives CIARSLKSYEQYF.

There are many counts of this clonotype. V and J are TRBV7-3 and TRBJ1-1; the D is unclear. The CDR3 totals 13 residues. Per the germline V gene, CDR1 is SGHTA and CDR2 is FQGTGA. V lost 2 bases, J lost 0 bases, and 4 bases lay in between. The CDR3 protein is CASSLRMNTEAFF. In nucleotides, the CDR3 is TGTGCCAGCAGCTTACGGATGAACACTGAAGCTTTCTTT. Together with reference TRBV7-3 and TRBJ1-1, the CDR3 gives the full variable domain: GAGVSQTPSNKVTEKGKYVELRCDPISGHTALYWYRQSLGQGPEFLIYFQGTGAADDSGLPNDRFFAVRPEGSVSTLKIQRTERGDSAVYLCASSLRMNTEAFFGQGTRLTVV.

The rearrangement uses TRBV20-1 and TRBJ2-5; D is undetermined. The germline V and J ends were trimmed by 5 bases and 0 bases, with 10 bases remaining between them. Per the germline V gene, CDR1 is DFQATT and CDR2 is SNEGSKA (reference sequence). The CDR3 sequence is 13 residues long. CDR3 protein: CSAHRAYQETQYF. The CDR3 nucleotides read TGCAGTGCTCACCGGGCCTACCAAGAGACCCAGTACTTC.